What follows describes a single TCR beta chain. The data stem from a study of blood T cell repertoires in COVID-19. About the research overall: Collection of acute and convalescent COVID-19 samples took place in the United States, Italy and Spain.

Germline CDR1 and CDR2: GTSNPN and SVGIG (reference sequence). CDR3 length equals 13 residues. With 5 bases clipped from V and 2 bases from J, the junction kept 4 bases outside the gene matches. Across 24 US areas, participants ranged in age from roughly 18 to 95 years. The method was immunoSEQ multiplex PCR; TCRdb's version includes in-frame clones alone and lacks a portion of them. This sample has about 470,000 clones, with 87% found just once. The V and J genes are TRBV30 and TRBJ2-5; 8 bases map to TRBD1. Sequenced input: PBMCs or T cells enriched from blood (not recorded which). This TCR derives from a woman aged 18-29 years who had recovered from COVID-19. This chain's CDR3 is CAWERDRQETQYF. The CDR3, as DNA: TGTGCCTGGGAAAGGGACAGGCAAGAGACCCAGTACTTC.